The 12 T cell receptor beta chains below come from one sample, sequenced in a study of blood T cell repertoires in COVID-19 (dated by TCRdb to 2018 to 2021). The library relied on the immunoSEQ multiplex PCR assay. Here the immuneACCESS table is served through TCRdb, limited to in-frame sequences with V and J called. Missing clones are a known gap in these copies; in checked studies unresolved V genes cover under half, and the rest lacks a known reason. For this sample there are tens of thousands of clones; about 84% appear just once. The ten largest clones capture more than 40% of the sample. The specimen was peripheral blood. These receptors came from a human donor in a cohort sampled during active COVID-19.

V is TRBV19 and J is TRBJ2-7; 12 bases map to TRBD2. J was trimmed by 2 bases and V by 5 bases; bases with no gene match: 7. This CDR3 is built from 16 residues. Germline assignment: CDR1 LNHDA and CDR2 SQIVND (reference sequence). This CDR3 is CASSVGSSGGAYEQYF. The CDR3 DNA is TGTGCCAGTAGTGTCGGTTCTAGCGGGGGGGCCTACGAGCAGTACTTC.

The chain couples TRBV3-1 (or the pseudogene TRBV3-2) to TRBJ1-1, with D perhaps matching TRBD1 (6 bases). There are 17 residues in the CDR3. From germline, CDR1 is LGHDT and CDR2 YNNKEL (reference sequence). Trimming left V 4 bases short and J 5 bases short, with 23 bases between. CDR3: CASSRFGTPVPRTEAFF. In DNA form, the CDR3 reads TGTGCCAGCAGCCGATTCGGGACACCAGTACCGAGGACTGAAGCTTTCTTT.

The genes are TRBV11-2 and TRBJ1-1; D is unresolved. V was trimmed by 1 base and J by 5 bases, leaving 8 bases between them. This CDR3 comprises 13 residues. Germline V gene data show CDR1 as SGHAT and CDR2 as FQNNGV. CDR3 DNA sequence: TGTGCCAGCAGCTTAGGCGAGAAGACTGAAGCTTTCTTT. As protein: CASSLGEKTEAFF.

The chain has TRBV7-3 and TRBJ2-1; the D gene is possibly TRBD1 (5 bases). This CDR3 is 15 amino acids long. Trimming shortened V by 1 base and J by 6 bases, and 13 bases separated the two germline ends. The germline gives CDR1 SGHTA, CDR2 FQGTGA. Written as DNA, the CDR3 is TGTGCCAGCAGCTTAAGTTCCAGGGTAGGCAATGAGCAGTTCTTC. This gives the protein CASSLSSRVGNEQFF. Combining the CDR3 with reference TRBV7-3 and TRBJ2-1 gives the whole variable domain GAGVSQTPSNKVTEKGKYVELRCDPISGHTALYWYRQSLGQGPEFLIYFQGTGAADDSGLPNDRFFAVRPEGSVSTLKIQRTERGDSAVYLCASSLSSRVGNEQFFGPGTRLTVL.

V and J are TRBV6-4 and TRBJ2-5; D might be TRBD2 (5 bases). CDR3 length: 15 residues. The ends were cut back, 0 bases at V and 7 bases at J, with 15 bases in the middle. Per germline, CDR1 MRHNA and CDR2 SNTAGT. DNA of the CDR3: TGTGCCAGCAGTGACTCGCCGAAGGGAGCTGTGACCCAGTACTTC. This gives the protein CASSDSPKGAVTQYF.

The chain recombines TRBV2 with TRBJ1-6; D gene uncertain. V was trimmed by 2 bases and J by 0 bases, leaving 20 bases between them. The CDR3 length is 20 residues. The germline V gene encodes CDR1 SNHLY and CDR2 FYNNEI. The CDR3 nucleotides are TGTGCCAGCAGTGAATTAGGAGTAGGTCTTATTTCCTCCTATAATTCACCCCTCCACTTT. It encodes CASSELGVGLISSYNSPLHF.

J is TRBJ2-5 and V is TRBV30, with D possibly matching TRBD2 (6 bases). The V and J ends lost 0 bases and 5 bases respectively, with 13 bases between them. In germline, CDR1 is GTSNPN, CDR2 SVGIG (reference sequence). The CDR3 is 14 residues long. This CDR3 reads CAWSVSGDRETQYF. The CDR3 bases are TGTGCCTGGAGTGTGTCGGGGGACCGGGAGACCCAGTACTTC.

The rearrangement joins TRBV12-3 or TRBV12-4 to TRBJ1-1, with a possible D match to TRBD1 (5 bases). Trimming left V 5 bases short and J 3 bases short, with 10 bases between. This CDR3 has 13 residues. In nucleotides, the CDR3 is TGTGCCAGCAGTCTTCGACAGTACACTGAAGCTTTCTTT. Translated, it gives CASSLRQYTEAFF.

The chain carries TRBV7-9 and TRBJ1-2, with unresolved D. This CDR3 region has 14 residues. Germline V CDR1 and CDR2: SEHNR, FQNEAQ (reference sequence). The germline V and J ends were trimmed by 1 base and 2 bases, with 8 bases remaining between them. CDR3 protein: CASSLVSVNYGYTF. In nucleotides, the CDR3 is TGTGCCAGCAGCTTAGTGTCAGTCAACTATGGCTACACCTTC.

The CDR3, as DNA: TGTGCCAGCAGACAGGGCGCCAATGAAAAACTGTTTTTT. Encoded protein: CASRQGANEKLFF. The chain joins TRBV28 to TRBJ1-4; tentatively, D is TRBD1 (6 bases). This CDR3 contains 13 residues. CDR1 is MDHEN and CDR2 is SYDVKM in the germline V gene. V lost 6 bases and J lost 5, with 10 bases in between.

The chain combines TRBV7-9 with TRBJ1-1, with a tentative D call TRBD1 (5 bases). The CDR3 loop spans 13 amino acids. V was trimmed by 2 bases and J by 7 bases, leaving 11 bases between them. The V gene's germline CDR1 is SEHNR and CDR2 FQNEAQ (reference sequence). The CDR3: CASSLRGTHEAFF. The DNA for the CDR3 is TGTGCCAGCAGCTTAAGGGGAACACATGAAGCTTTCTTT.

The chain is built from TRBV21-1 and TRBJ2-7; TRBD1, the table's D call, lacks a check against the DNA. TRBV21-1 is reported as a pseudogene. This CDR3 comprises 15 residues. The CDR3 nucleotides read TGTGCCAGCAGCAGAGTTCAGGAATCTTGTTACGAGCAGTACTTC. Its protein product is CASSRVQESCYEQYF.